The following is a T cell receptor (beta chain) sequence with its context. V shed 6 bases and J 4 bases; nucleotides not matched to a gene: 9. Germline CDR1 and CDR2: SQVTM and ANQGSEA. This CDR3 spans 13 amino acids. The sample is drawn from a study of Graves' ophthalmopathy and Graves' hyperthyroidism. From RNA, the CDR3 regions of TCR beta chains were amplified and sequenced. HTBI primers were employed in first-round RT-PCR, then a second-round multiplex PCR followed. TCRdb recomputed calls from the multiplex PCR reads with MiXCR, one row per CDR3 protein. The data show around 470,000 distinct CDR3 sequences, 13% to 15% seen once.

The material sequenced was blood. The V gene is TRBV29-1, the J gene TRBJ2-7, with 7 bases matching TRBD1. The sequence came from a woman in her twenties or thirties with Graves' ophthalmopathy. The chain's CDR3 is CSVPTGNGYEQYF. The CDR3 nucleotides are TGCAGCGTCCCGACAGGGAATGGGTACGAGCAGTACTTC.